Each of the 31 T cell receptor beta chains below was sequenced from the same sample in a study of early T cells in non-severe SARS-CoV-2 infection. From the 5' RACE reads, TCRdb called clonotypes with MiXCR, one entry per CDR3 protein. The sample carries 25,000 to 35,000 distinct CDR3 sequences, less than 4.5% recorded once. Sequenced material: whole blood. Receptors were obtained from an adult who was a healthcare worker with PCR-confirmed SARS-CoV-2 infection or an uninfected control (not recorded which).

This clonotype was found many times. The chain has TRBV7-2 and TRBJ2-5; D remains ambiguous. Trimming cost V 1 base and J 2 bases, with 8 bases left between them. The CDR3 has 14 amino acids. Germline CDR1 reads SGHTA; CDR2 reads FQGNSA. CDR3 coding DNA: TGTGCCAGCAGCTTAGTTGGGCTTCAAGAGACCCAGTACTTC. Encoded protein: CASSLVGLQETQYF.

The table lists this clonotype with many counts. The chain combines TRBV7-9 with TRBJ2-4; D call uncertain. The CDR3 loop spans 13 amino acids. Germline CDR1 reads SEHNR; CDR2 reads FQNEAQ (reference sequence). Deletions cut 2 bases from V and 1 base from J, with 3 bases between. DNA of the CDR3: TGTGCCAGCAGCTTACCCGCCAAAAACATTCAGTACTTC. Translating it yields CASSLPAKNIQYF.

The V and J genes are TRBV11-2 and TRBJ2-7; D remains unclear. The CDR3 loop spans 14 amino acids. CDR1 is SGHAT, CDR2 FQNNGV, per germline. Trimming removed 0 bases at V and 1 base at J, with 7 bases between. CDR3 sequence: CASSLEPASYEQYF. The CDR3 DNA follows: TGTGCCAGCAGCTTAGAGCCAGCGTCCTACGAGCAGTACTTC. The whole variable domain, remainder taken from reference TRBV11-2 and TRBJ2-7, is EAGVAQSPRYKIIEKRQSVAFWCNPISGHATLYWYQQILGQGPKLLIQFQNNGVVDDSQLPKDRFSAERLKGVDSTLKIQPAKLEDSAVYLCASSLEPASYEQYFGPGTRLTVT.

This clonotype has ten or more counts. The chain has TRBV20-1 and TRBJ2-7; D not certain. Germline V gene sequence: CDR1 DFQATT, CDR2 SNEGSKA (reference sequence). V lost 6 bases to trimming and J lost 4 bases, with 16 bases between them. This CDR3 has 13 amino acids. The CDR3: CSATPGPRYEQYV. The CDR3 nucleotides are TGCAGTGCGACTCCGGGTCCTAGATACGAGCAGTACGTC.

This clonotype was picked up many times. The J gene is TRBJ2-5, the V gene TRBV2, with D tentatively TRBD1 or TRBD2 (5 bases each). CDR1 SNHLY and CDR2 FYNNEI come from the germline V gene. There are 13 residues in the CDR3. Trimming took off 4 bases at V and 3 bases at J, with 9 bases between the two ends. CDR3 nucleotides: TGTGCCAGCAGTGGGGGGATGGAAGAGACCCAGTACTTC. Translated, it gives CASSGGMEETQYF.

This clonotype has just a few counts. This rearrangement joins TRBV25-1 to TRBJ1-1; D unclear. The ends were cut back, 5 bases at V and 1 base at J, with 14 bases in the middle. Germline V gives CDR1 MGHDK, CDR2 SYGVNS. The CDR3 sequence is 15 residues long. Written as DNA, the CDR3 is TGTGCCAGCAGTCGTCGACAAGACGAGAACACTGAAGCTTTCTTT. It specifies CASSRRQDENTEAFF.

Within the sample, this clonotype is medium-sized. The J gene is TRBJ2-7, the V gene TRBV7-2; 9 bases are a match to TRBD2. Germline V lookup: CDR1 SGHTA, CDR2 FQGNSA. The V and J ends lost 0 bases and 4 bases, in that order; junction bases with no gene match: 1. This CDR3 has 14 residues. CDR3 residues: CASSLASGSYEQYF. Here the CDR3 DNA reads TGTGCCAGCAGCTTAGCTAGCGGGAGTTACGAGCAGTACTTC.

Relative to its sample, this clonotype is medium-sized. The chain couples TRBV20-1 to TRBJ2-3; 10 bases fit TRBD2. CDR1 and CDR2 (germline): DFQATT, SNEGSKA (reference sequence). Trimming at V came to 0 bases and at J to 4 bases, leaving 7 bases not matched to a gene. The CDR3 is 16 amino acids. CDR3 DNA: TGCAGTGCTAGAGATCCCCTAGCGGGAGAGTCAGATACGCAGTATTTT. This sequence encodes CSARDPLAGESDTQYF.

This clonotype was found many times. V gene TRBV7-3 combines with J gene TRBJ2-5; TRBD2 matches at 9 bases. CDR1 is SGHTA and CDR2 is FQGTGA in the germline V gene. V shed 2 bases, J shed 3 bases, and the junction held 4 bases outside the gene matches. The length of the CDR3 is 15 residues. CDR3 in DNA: TGTGCCAGCAGCTTAGGCGGGAGGGCAGAAGAGACCCAGTACTTC. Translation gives CASSLGGRAEETQYF.

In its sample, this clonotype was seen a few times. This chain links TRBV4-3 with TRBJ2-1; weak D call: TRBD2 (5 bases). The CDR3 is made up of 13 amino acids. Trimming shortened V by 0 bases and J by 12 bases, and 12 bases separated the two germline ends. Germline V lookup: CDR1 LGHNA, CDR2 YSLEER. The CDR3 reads CASSQDQRLAQFF. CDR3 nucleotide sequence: TGCGCCAGCAGCCAAGATCAAAGGCTAGCGCAGTTCTTC.

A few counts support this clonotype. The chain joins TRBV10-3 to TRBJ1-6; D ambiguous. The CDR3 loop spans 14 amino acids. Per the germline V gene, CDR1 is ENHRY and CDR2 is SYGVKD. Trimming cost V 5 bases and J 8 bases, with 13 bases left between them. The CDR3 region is CAISQTDLDSPLHF. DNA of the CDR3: TGTGCCATCAGTCAGACGGATTTAGATTCACCCCTCCACTTT.

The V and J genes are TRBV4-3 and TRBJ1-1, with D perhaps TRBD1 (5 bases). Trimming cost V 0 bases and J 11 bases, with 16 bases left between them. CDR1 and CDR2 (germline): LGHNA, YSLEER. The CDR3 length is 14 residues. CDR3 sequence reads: CASSQDQIGGAAFF. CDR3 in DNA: TGCGCCAGCAGCCAAGACCAAATTGGAGGGGCGGCTTTCTTT.

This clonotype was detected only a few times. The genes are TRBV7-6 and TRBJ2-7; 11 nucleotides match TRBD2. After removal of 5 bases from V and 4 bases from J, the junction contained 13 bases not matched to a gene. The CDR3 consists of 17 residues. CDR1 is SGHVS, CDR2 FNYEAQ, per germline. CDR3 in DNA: TGTGCCAGCAGCCCAGCACTATACGGGACTAGCGGTTACGAGCAGTACTTC. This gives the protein CASSPALYGTSGYEQYF.

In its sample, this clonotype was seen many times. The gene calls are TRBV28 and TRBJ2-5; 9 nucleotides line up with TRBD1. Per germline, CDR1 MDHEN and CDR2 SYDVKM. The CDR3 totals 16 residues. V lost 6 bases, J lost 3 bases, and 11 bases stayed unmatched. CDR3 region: CASRTQGAKGKETQYF. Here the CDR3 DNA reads TGTGCCAGCAGAACACAGGGGGCTAAGGGGAAAGAGACCCAGTACTTC.

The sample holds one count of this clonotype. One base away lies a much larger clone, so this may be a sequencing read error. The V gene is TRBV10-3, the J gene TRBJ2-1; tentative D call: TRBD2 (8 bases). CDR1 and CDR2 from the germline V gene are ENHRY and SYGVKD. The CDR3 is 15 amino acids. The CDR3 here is CAVSDVGGGRNEQFF. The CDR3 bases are TGTGCCGTCAGTGACGTAGGGGGCGGGAGGAATGAGCAGTTCTTC.

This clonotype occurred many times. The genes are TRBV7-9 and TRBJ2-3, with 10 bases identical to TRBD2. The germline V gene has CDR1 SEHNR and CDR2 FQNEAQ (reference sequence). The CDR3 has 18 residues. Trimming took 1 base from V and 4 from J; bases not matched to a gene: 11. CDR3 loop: CASSLVSGRALSADTQYF. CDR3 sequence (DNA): TGTGCCAGCAGCTTAGTCAGCGGGAGGGCCCTCAGCGCAGATACGCAGTATTTT.

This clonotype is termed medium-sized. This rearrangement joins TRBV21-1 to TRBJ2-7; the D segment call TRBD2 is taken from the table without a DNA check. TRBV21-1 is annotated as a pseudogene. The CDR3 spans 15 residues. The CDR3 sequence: CASSKTSGGFYEQYV. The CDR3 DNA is TGTGCCAGCAGCAAGACTAGCGGAGGATTTTACGAGCAGTACGTC.

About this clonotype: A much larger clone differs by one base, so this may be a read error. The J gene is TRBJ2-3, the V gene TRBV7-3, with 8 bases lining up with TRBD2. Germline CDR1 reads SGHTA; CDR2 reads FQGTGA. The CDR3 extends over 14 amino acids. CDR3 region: CASSLAGGPDRQYF. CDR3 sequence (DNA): TGTGCCAGCAGCTTGGCGGGAGGACCGGATAGGCAGTATTTT. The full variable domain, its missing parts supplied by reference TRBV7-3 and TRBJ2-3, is GAGVSQTPSNKVTEKGKYVELRCDPISGHTALYWYRQSLGQGPEFLIYFQGTGAADDSGLPNDRFFAVRPEGSVSTLKIQRTERGDSAVYLCASSLAGGPDRQYFGPGTRLTVL.

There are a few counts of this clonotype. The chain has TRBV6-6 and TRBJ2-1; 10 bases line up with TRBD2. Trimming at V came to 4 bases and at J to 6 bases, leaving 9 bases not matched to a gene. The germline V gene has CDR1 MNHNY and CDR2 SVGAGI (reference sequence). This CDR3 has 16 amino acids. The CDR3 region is CASSLSIAGGGNEQFF. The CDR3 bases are TGTGCCAGCAGTTTATCAATAGCGGGAGGCGGCAATGAGCAGTTCTTC.

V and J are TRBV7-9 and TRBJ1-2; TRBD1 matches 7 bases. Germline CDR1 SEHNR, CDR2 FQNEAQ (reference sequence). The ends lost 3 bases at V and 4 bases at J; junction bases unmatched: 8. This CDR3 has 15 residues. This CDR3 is CASSFDDRESYGYTF. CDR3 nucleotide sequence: TGTGCCAGCAGCTTCGACGACAGGGAGTCCTATGGCTACACCTTC.

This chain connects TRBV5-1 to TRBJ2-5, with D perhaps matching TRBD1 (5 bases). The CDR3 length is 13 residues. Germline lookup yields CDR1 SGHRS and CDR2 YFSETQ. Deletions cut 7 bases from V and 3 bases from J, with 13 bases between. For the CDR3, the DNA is TGCGCCAGCCGGCAGGGTACTAAAGAGACCCAGTACTTC. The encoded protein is CASRQGTKETQYF.

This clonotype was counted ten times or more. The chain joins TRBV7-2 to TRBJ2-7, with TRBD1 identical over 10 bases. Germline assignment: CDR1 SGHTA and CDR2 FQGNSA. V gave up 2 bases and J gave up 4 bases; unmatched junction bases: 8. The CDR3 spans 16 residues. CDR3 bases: TGTGCCAGCAGCTTATCGGAGGGACAGGGGTCGTACGAGCAGTACTTC. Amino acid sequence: CASSLSEGQGSYEQYF.

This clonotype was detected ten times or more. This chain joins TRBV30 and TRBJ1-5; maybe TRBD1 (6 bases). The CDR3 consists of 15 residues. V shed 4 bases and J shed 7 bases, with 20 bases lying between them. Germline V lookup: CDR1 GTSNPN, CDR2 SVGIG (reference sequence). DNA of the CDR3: TGTGCCTGGACCTCCGGGACACAATTTGGGCAGCCCCAGCATTTT. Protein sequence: CAWTSGTQFGQPQHF.

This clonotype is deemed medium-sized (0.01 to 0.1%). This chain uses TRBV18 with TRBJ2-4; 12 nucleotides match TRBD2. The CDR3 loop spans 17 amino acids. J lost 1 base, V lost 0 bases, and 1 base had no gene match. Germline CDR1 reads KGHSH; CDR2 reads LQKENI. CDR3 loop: CASSPPLAGGAKNIQYF. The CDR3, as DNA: TGTGCCAGCTCACCACCCCTAGCGGGAGGGGCCAAAAACATTCAGTACTTC.

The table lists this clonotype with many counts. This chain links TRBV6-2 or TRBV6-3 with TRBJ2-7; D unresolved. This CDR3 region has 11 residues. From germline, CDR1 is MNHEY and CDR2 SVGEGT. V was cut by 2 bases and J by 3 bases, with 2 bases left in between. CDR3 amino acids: CASSYLYEQYV. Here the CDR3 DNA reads TGTGCCAGCAGTTACCTCTACGAGCAGTACGTC.

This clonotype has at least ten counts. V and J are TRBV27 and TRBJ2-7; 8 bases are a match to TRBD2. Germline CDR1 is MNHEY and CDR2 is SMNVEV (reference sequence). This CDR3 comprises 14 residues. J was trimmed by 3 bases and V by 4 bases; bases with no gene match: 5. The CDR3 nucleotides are TGTGCCAGCAGTTACCGGGGGGGCAGCTACGAGCAGTACGTC. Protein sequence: CASSYRGGSYEQYV.

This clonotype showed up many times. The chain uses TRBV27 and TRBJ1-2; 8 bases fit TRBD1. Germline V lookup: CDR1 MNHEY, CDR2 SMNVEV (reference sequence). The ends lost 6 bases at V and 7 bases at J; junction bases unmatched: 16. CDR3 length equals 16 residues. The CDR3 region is CASSPVPGQGLSGYTF. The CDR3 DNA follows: TGTGCCAGCAGCCCAGTCCCTGGACAGGGACTCTCTGGCTACACCTTC.

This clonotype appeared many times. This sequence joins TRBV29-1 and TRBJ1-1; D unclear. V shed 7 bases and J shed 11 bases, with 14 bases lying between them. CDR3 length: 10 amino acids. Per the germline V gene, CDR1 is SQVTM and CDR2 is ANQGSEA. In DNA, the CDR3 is TGCAGCGGCCGCACAGAGATCGCTTTCTTT. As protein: CSGRTEIAFF.

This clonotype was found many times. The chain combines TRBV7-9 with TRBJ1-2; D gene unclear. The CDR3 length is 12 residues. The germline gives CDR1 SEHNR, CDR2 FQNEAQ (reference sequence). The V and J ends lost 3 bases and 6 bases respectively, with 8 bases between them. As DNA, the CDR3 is TGTGCCAGCAGCTTGGGAGGGCATGGCTACACCTTC. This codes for CASSLGGHGYTF. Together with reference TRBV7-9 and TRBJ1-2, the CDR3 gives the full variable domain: DTGVSQNPRHKITKRGQNVTFRCDPISEHNRLYWYRQTLGQGPEFLTYFQNEAQLEKSRLLSDRFSAERPKGSFSTLEIQRTEQGDSAMYLCASSLGGHGYTFGSGTRLTVV.

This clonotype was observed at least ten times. In DNA, the CDR3 is TGTGCCAGCAGCTTAGGAGTCCAAGAGACCCAGTACTTC. Translation: CASSLGVQETQYF. The V and J genes are TRBV11-2 and TRBJ2-5; D is uncertain. The germline V gene has CDR1 SGHAT and CDR2 FQNNGV. V dropped 1 base and J dropped 1 base, with 4 bases sitting between them. CDR3 length: 13 amino acids.

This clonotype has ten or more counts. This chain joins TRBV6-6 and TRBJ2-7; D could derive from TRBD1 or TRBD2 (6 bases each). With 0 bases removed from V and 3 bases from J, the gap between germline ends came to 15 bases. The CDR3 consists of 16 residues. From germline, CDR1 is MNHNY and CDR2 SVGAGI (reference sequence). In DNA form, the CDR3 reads TGTGCCAGCAGTTACTCGTCGGGGGCAGGGGTCTACGAGCAGTACTTC. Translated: CASSYSSGAGVYEQYF.